These 14 T cell receptor beta chains were sequenced from one sample in a study of blood T cell repertoires in COVID-19. Profiled with immunoSEQ multiplex PCR; TCRdb holds only in-frame clones, not every one. This sample carries 85,000 to 100,000 clones, about four fifths of them seen once, and the ten largest clones take roughly 18%. Sequenced input: peripheral blood. Every receptor here comes from a woman aged 80 or over with active or convalescent COVID-19.

CDR3 sequence (DNA): TGTGCCAGCAGCGTTAACAGGGGCCCTTCACCCCTCCACTTT. Translation gives CASSVNRGPSPLHF. The chain joins TRBV9 to TRBJ1-6; 7 bases line up with TRBD1. V was clipped by 2 bases and J by 9 bases; unmatched bases: 5. CDR1 is SGDLS, CDR2 YYNGEE, per germline. This CDR3 is 14 amino acids long.

The V and J genes are TRBV27 and TRBJ2-5; a weak D match, TRBD1 (6 bases). The CDR3 length is 13 residues. Trimming shortened V by 4 bases and J by 7 bases, and 13 bases separated the two germline ends. Germline loops: CDR1 MNHEY, CDR2 SMNVEV (reference sequence). CDR3: CASSWTAPGTQYF. CDR3 DNA: TGTGCCAGCAGTTGGACAGCACCTGGGACCCAGTACTTC.

CDR3 coding DNA: TGTGCCAGCAGTGGTTTACTACTCTACGAGCAGTACTTC. Its protein is CASSGLLLYEQYF. The genes are TRBV28 and TRBJ2-7, with unresolved D. Between the trimmed V and J ends, which lost 5 bases and 3 bases, there was a span of 11 bases. The CDR3 has 13 amino acids. Germline V gene data show CDR1 as MDHEN and CDR2 as SYDVKM. The whole variable domain, filled in from reference TRBV28 and TRBJ2-7, reads DVKVTQSSRYLVKRTGEKVFLECVQDMDHENMFWYRQDPGLGLRLIYFSYDVKMKEKGDIPEGYSVSREKKERFSLILESASTNQTSMYLCASSGLLLYEQYFGPGTRLTVT.

This clone was detected only a few times. The rearrangement joins TRBV28 to TRBJ1-5; a possible D gene is TRBD1 (6 bases). Germline CDR1 and CDR2: MDHEN and SYDVKM. Trimming took off 3 bases at V and 3 bases at J, with 18 bases between the two ends. The CDR3 spans 17 residues. DNA for the CDR3: TGTGCCAGCAGTTTCCAAAGGGGGGGCGCTTACAATCAGCCCCAGCATTTT. This sequence encodes CASSFQRGGAYNQPQHF.

This sequence joins TRBV5-1 and TRBJ2-5; TRBD2 agrees at 9 bases. The V segment lost 3 bases and the J segment 4 bases; nucleotides outside the gene matches: 10. Germline assignment: CDR1 SGHRS and CDR2 YFSETQ. The CDR3 has 16 amino acids. CDR3 DNA: TGCGCCAGCAGCTCCTTAGGTAGCGGGAGAGTAGAGACCCAGTACTTC. Amino acid sequence: CASSSLGSGRVETQYF.

The gene calls are TRBV20-1 and TRBJ2-3; 7 bases map to TRBD1. Trimming took 3 bases from V and 3 from J; bases not matched to a gene: 9. Germline values: CDR1 DFQATT, CDR2 SNEGSKA (reference sequence). The CDR3 contains 15 residues. The CDR3 DNA reads TGCAGTGCTAGTGTGGACCGACAGGGTACAGATACGCAGTATTTT. As protein: CSASVDRQGTDTQYF.

This clone showed up just a few times. The chain combines TRBV6-6 with TRBJ2-7; TRBD1 matches at 9 bases. Losses at the gene ends were 5 bases for V and 3 bases for J; bases not matched to a gene: 8. This CDR3 is built from 15 residues. CDR1 is MNHNY, CDR2 SVGAGI, per germline (reference sequence). Here the CDR3 reads CASSHPPDRGYEQYF. The CDR3 bases are TGTGCCAGCAGTCACCCCCCGGACAGGGGCTACGAGCAGTACTTC.

The chain has TRBV27 and TRBJ2-1; 10 nucleotides agree with TRBD2. This CDR3 is 16 amino acids long. The ends lost 4 bases at V and 6 bases at J; junction bases unmatched: 9. Germline loops: CDR1 MNHEY, CDR2 SMNVEV (reference sequence). The DNA of the CDR3 is TGTGCCAGCAGTTCCTATAGCGGGAGGCTTCGCAATGAGCAGTTCTTC. The encoded protein is CASSSYSGRLRNEQFF.

The rearrangement links TRBV7-8 to TRBJ2-5; 14 bases are a match to TRBD2. The trim removed 1 base at V and 5 bases at J, leaving 9 bases unmatched. Germline loops: CDR1 SGHVS, CDR2 FQNEAQ. The CDR3 is 18 residues long. For the CDR3, the DNA is TGTGCCAGCAGCTTAGTTAGACTAGCGGGAGGGCGTCTGGAGACCCAGTACTTC. Its protein product is CASSLVRLAGGRLETQYF.

V usage is TRBV19 and J usage is TRBJ2-2; 8 bases align to TRBD1. CDR1 and CDR2 (germline): LNHDA, SQIVND (reference sequence). Trimming removed 3 bases from V and 4 bases from J; junction bases left unmatched: 4. The length of the CDR3 is 15 residues. The CDR3: CASSMGDRSTGELFF. CDR3 DNA sequence: TGTGCCAGTAGTATGGGGGACAGGAGCACCGGGGAGCTGTTTTTT.

In its sample, this clone was seen once. This rearrangement joins TRBV6-1 to TRBJ1-1, with D unresolved. Germline CDR1 reads MNHNS; CDR2 reads SASEGT. CDR3 length: 11 amino acids. V was pared by 3 bases and J by 11 bases, with 10 bases between. The CDR3 is CASSDYGFAFF. The CDR3 nucleotides are TGTGCCAGCAGTGATTACGGTTTCGCTTTCTTT.

This chain joins TRBV12-5 and TRBJ2-3, with TRBD2 matching 8 bases. The CDR3 is made up of 13 amino acids. CDR1 LGHNT and CDR2 FRNRAP come from the germline V gene. Trimming took 8 bases from V and 0 from J; bases not matched to a gene: 1. The CDR3 here is CASSSGSTDTQYF. The CDR3 DNA reads TGTGCTAGTTCTAGCGGGAGCACAGATACGCAGTATTTT.

Details on this clone: Sequence at one end of the junction differs from germline and may be a read error. The chain employs TRBV5-1 and TRBJ2-1; 13 bases line up with TRBD2. This CDR3 region has 15 residues. Per germline, CDR1 SGHRS and CDR2 YFSETQ. Here the CDR3 DNA reads TGTGCCAGCAGGGTGGGACTAGCGGGGCGGGTAGAGCAGTTCTTC. Translating gives CASRVGLAGRVEQFF.

This chain connects TRBV6-5 to TRBJ2-3; D might be TRBD2 (6 bases). This CDR3 has 13 residues. V was clipped by 8 bases and J by 0 bases, with 9 bases between them. The germline gives CDR1 MNHEY, CDR2 SVGAGI. This chain's CDR3 is CASFGGSTDTQYF. Here the CDR3 DNA reads TGTGCCAGCTTTGGGGGGAGCACAGATACGCAGTATTTT.